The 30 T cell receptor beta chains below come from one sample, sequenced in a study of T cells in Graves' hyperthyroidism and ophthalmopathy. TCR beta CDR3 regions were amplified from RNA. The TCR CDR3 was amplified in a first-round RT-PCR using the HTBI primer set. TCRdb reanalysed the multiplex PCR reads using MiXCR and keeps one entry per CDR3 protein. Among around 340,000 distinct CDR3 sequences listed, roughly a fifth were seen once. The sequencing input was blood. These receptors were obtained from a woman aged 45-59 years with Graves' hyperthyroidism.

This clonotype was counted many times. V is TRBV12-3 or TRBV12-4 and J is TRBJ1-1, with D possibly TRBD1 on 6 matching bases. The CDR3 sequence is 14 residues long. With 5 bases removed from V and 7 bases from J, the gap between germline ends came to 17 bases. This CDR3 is CASSQPGTPFEAFF. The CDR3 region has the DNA TGTGCCAGCAGTCAACCCGGGACACCGTTTGAAGCTTTCTTT.

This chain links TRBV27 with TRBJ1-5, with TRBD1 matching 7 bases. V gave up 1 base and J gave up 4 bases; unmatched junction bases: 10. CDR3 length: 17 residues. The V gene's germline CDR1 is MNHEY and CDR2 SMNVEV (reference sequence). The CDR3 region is CASSLFKGDRDNQPQHF. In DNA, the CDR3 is TGTGCCAGCAGTTTATTTAAGGGGGACAGAGATAATCAGCCCCAGCATTTT.

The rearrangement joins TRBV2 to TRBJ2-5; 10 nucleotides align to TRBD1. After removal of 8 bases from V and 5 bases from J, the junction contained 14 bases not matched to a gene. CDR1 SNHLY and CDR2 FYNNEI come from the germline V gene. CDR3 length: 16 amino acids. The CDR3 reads CASGETGTGDLETQYF. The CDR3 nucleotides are TGTGCCAGCGGAGAAACCGGGACAGGGGATTTGGAGACCCAGTACTTC. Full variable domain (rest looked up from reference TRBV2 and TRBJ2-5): EPEVTQTPSHQVTQMGQEVILRCVPISNHLYFYWYRQILGQKVEFLVSFYNNEISEKSEIFDDQFSVERPDGSNFTLKIRSTKLEDSAMYFCASGETGTGDLETQYFGPGTRLLVL.

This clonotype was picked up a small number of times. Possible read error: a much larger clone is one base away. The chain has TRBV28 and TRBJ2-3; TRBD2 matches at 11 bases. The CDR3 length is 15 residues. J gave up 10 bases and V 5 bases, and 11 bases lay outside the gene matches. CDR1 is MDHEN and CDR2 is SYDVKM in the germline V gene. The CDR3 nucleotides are TGTGCCAGCAGTATTTTAGCGGGAGGGCGGGATGCGCAGTATTTT. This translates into CASSILAGGRDAQYF.

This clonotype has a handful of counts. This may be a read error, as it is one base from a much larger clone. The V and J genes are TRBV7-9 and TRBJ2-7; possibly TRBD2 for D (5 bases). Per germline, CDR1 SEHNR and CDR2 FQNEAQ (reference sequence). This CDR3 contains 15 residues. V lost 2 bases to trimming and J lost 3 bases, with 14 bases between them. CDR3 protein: CASSLQRAVIYEQYF. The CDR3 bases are TGTGCCAGCAGCTTACAGAGGGCCGTAATCTACGAGCAGTACTTC. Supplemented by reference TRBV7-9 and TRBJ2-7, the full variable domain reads DTGVSQNPRHKITKRGQNVTFRCDPISEHNRLYWYRQTLGQGPEFLTYFQNEAQLEKSRLLSDRFSAERPKGSFSTLEIQRTEQGDSAMYLCASSLQRAVIYEQYFGPGTRLTVT.

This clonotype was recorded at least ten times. Here the CDR3 reads CASSDQGGGSYEQYF. The CDR3, as DNA: TGTGCCAGCAGTGATCAGGGAGGGGGCTCTTACGAGCAGTACTTC. J is TRBJ2-7 and V is TRBV25-1; D tentatively reads TRBD1 or TRBD2 (7 bases each). In germline, CDR1 is MGHDK, CDR2 SYGVNS. CDR3 length: 15 amino acids. V was shortened by 3 bases and J by 4 bases, with 16 bases between the two germline ends.

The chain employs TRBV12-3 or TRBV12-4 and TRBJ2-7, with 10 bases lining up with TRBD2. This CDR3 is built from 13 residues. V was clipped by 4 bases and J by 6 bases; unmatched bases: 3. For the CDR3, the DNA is TGTGCCAGCAGTTCTAGCGGGGGTATCGAGCAGTACTTC. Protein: CASSSSGGIEQYF.

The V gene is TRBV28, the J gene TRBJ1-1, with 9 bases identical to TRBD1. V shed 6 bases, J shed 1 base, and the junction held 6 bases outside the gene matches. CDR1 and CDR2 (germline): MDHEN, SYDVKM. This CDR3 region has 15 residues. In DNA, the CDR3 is TGTGCCAGCAGAACAGGGGGCTCTAGGAACACTGAAGCTTTCTTT. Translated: CASRTGGSRNTEAFF.

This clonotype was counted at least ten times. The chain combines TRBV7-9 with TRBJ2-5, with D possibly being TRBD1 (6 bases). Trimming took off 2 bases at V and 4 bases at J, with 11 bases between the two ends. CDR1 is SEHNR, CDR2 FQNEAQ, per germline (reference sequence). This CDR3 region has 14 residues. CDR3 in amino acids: CASSLMSRGETQYF. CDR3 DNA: TGTGCCAGCAGCTTAATGAGCAGGGGAGAGACCCAGTACTTC.

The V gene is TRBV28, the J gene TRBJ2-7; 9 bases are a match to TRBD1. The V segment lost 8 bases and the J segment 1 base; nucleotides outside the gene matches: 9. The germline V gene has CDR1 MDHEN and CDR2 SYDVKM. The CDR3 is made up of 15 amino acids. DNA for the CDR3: TGTGCCAGCGGGCCCTGGACAGGGGTATCCTACGAGCAGTACTTC. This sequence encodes CASGPWTGVSYEQYF.

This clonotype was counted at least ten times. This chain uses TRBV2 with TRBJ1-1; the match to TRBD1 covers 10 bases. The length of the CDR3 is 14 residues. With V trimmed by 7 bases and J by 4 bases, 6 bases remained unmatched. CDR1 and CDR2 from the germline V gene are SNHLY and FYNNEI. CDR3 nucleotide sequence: TGTGCCAGCAAACGGGACAGGGGAGGCACTGAAGCTTTCTTT. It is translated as CASKRDRGGTEAFF.

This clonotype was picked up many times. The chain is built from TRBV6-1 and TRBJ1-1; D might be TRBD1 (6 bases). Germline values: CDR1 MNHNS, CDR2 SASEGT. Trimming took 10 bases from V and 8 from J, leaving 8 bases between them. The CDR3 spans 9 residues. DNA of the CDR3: TGTGCCACTCAGGGGGAAGCTTTCTTT. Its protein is CATQGEAFF.

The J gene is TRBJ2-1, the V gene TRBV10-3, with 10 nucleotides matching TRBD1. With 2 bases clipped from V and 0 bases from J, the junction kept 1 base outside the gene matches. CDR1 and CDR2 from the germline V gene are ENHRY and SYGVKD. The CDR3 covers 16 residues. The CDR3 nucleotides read TGTGCCATCAGTGAGAGGACAGGGGGCTCCTACAATGAGCAGTTCTTC. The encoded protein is CAISERTGGSYNEQFF.

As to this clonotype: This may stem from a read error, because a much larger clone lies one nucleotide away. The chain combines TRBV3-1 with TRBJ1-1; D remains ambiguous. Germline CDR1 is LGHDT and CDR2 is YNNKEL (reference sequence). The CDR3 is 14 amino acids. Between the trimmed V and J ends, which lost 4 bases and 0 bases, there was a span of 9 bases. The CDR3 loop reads CASSRVSVNTEAFF. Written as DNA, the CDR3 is TGTGCCAGCAGCCGAGTGTCGGTGAACACTGAAGCTTTCTTT.

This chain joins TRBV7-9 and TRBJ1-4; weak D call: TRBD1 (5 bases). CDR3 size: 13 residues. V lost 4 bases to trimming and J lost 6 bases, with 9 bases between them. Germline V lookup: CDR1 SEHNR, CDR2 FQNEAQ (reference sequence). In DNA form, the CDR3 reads TGTGCCAGCAGCTCCGGACATTATGAAAAACTGTTTTTT. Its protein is CASSSGHYEKLFF. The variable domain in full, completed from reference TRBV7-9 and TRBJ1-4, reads DTGVSQNPRHKITKRGQNVTFRCDPISEHNRLYWYRQTLGQGPEFLTYFQNEAQLEKSRLLSDRFSAERPKGSFSTLEIQRTEQGDSAMYLCASSSGHYEKLFFGSGTQLSVL.

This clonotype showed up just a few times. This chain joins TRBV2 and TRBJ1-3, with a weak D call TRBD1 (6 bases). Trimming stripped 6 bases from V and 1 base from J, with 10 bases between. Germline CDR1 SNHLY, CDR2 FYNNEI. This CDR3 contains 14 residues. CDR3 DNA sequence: TGTGCCAGCAGGACTACAGGGTCTGGAAACACCATATATTTT. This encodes CASRTTGSGNTIYF. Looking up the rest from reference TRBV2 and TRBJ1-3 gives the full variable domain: EPEVTQTPSHQVTQMGQEVILRCVPISNHLYFYWYRQILGQKVEFLVSFYNNEISEKSEIFDDQFSVERPDGSNFTLKIRSTKLEDSAMYFCASRTTGSGNTIYFGEGSWLTVV.

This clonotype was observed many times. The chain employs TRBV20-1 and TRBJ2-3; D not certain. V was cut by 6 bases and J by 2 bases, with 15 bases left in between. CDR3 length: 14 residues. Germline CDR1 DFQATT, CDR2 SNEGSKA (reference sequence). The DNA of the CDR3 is TGCAGTGCGAACCGACACTCGCACACAGATACGCAGTATTTT. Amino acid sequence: CSANRHSHTDTQYF.

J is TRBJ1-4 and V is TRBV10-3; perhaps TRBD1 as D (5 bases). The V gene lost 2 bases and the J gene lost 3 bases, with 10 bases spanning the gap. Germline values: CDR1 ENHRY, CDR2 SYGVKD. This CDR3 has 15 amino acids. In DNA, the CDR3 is TGTGCCATCAGTGAGGGGGCGCGGGCTAATGAAAAACTGTTTTTT. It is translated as CAISEGARANEKLFF.

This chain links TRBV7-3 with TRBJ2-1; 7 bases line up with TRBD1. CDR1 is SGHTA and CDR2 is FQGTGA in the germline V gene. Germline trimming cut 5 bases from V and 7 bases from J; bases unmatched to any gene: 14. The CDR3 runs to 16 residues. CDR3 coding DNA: TGTGCCAGCAGCCGCCAGGGGGTAAACCCTCCTAATGAGCAGTTCTTC. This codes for CASSRQGVNPPNEQFF.

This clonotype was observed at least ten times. CDR3 DNA sequence: TGTGCCAGCAGCTCACCAGCGACTAGCGGGAGGGCCGGGGAGACCCAGTACTTC. It is translated as CASSSPATSGRAGETQYF. The rearrangement uses TRBV11-3 and TRBJ2-5; 14 bases are shared with TRBD2. The CDR3 runs to 18 residues. CDR1 is SGHNT, CDR2 YENEEA, per germline. V lost 4 bases, J lost 5 bases, and 12 bases stayed unmatched.

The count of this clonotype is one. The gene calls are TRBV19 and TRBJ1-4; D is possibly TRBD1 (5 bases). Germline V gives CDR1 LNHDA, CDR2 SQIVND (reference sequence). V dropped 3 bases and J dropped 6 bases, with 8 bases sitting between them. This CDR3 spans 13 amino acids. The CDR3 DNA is TGTGCCAGTAGTATCCCAGGGTATGAAAAACTGTTTTTT. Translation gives CASSIPGYEKLFF.

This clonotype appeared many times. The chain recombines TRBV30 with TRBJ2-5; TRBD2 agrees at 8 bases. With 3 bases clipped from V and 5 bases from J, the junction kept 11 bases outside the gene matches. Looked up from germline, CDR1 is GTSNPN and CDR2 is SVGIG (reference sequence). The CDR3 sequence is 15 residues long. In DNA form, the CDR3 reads TGTGCCTGGAGCTATCGGGGGGGGAGGAGGGAGACCCAGTACTTC. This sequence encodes CAWSYRGGRRETQYF.

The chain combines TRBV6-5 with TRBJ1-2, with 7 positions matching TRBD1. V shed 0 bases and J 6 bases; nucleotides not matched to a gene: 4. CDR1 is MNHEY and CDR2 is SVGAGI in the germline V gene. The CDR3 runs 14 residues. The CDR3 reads CASSYSARGDGYTF. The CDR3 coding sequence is TGTGCCAGCAGTTACTCAGCCAGGGGGGATGGCTACACCTTC.

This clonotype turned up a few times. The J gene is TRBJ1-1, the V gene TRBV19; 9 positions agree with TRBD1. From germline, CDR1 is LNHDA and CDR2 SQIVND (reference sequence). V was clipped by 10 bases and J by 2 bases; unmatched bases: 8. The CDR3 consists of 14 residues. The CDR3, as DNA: TGTGCCACCCGACGGGACAGGGCAAACACTGAAGCTTTCTTT. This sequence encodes CATRRDRANTEAFF.

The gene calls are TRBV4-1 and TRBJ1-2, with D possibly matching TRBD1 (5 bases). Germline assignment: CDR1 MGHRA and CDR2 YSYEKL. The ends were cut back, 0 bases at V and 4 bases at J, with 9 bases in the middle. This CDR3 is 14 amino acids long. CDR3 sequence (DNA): TGCGCCAGCAGCCAAGATTCGACAGTCTATGGCTACACCTTC. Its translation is CASSQDSTVYGYTF.

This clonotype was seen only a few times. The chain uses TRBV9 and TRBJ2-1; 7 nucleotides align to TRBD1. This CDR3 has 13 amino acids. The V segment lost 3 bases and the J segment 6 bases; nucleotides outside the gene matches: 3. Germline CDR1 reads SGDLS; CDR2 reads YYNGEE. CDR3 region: CASSADRVNEQFF. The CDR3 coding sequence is TGTGCCAGCAGCGCCGACAGGGTCAATGAGCAGTTCTTC.

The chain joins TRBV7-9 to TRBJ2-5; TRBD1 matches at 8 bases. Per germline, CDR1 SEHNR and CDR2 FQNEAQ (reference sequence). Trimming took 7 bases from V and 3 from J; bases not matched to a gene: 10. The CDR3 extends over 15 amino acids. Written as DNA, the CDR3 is TGTGCCAGCATCAGGTTCAGGGGGCGAGAAGAGACCCAGTACTTC. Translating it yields CASIRFRGREETQYF. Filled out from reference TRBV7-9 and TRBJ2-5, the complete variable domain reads DTGVSQNPRHKITKRGQNVTFRCDPISEHNRLYWYRQTLGQGPEFLTYFQNEAQLEKSRLLSDRFSAERPKGSFSTLEIQRTEQGDSAMYLCASIRFRGREETQYFGPGTRLLVL.

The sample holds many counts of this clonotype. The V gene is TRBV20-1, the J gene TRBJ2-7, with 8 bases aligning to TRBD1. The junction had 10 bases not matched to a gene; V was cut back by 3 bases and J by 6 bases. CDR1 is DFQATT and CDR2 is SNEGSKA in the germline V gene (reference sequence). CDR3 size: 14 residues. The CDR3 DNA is TGCAGTGCTAGTCGGACAGGGCGTAATTCCGAGCAGTACTTC. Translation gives CSASRTGRNSEQYF.

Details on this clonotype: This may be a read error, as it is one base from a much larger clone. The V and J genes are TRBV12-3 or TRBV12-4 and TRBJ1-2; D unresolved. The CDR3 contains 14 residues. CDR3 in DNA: TGTGCCAACAGTTTAGGAGGGCTGTTCTATGGCTACACCTTC. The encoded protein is CANSLGGLFYGYTF.

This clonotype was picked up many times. The DNA for the CDR3 is TGTGCCAGCAGTCCCATGGGACAGGGGGCGGGTGGCTACACCTTC. It encodes CASSPMGQGAGGYTF. The chain has TRBV27 and TRBJ1-2; 12 bases are shared with TRBD1. Germline CDR1 MNHEY, CDR2 SMNVEV (reference sequence). Trimming cost V 5 bases and J 7 bases; bases outside gene matches: 8. This CDR3 is 15 amino acids long.